This TCR beta chain was retrieved from a study of OX40 agonist ivuxolimab in advanced cancers. Measured with immunoSEQ multiplex PCR; TCRdb has only the in-frame clones, and not every one. The data contain 23,000 or so clones, about 88% of them singletons. Autoimmune disease history or systemic immunosuppression led to patients being barred. The source of this sequence is an adult with an advanced solid tumor such as melanoma, head and neck, liver or kidney cancer. The source material was CD4+ or CD8+ T cells sorted from blood, sampled in a trial of the OX40 agonist ivuxolimab.

The CDR3 DNA follows: TGTGCCATCGGGACCCTCGCTGGAAACACCATATATTTT. As protein: CAIGTLAGNTIYF. The chain combines TRBV10-3 with TRBJ1-3; D is perhaps TRBD1 (5 bases). The length of the CDR3 is 13 residues. Per the germline V gene, CDR1 is ENHRY and CDR2 is SYGVKD. With 8 bases removed from V and 2 bases from J, the gap between germline ends came to 10 bases.